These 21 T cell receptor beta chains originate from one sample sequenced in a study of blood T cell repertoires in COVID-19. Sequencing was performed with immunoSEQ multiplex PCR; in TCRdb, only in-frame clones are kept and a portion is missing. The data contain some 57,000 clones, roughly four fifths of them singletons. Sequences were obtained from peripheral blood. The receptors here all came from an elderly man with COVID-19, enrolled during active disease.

The CDR3 loop reads CASSVTGLDQPQHF. The CDR3 DNA is TGTGCCAGCAGCGTTACAGGGTTGGATCAGCCCCAGCATTTT. V and J are TRBV9 and TRBJ1-5; D is possibly TRBD1 (6 bases). With 2 bases removed from V and 5 bases from J, the gap between germline ends came to 11 bases. The CDR3 consists of 14 residues. Germline assignment: CDR1 SGDLS and CDR2 YYNGEE. Full variable domain (remainder filled in from reference TRBV9 and TRBJ1-5): DSGVTQTPKHLITATGQRVTLRCSPRSGDLSVYWYQQSLDQGLQFLIQYYNGEERAKGNILERFSAQQFPDLHSELNLSSLELGDSALYFCASSVTGLDQPQHFGDGTRLSIL.

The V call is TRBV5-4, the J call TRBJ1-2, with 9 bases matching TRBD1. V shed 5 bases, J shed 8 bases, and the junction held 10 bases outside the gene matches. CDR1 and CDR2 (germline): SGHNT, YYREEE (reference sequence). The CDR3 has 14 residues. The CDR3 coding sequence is TGTGCCAGCAGGTATCCGGGACAGGGCTACGGCTACACCTTC. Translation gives CASRYPGQGYGYTF.

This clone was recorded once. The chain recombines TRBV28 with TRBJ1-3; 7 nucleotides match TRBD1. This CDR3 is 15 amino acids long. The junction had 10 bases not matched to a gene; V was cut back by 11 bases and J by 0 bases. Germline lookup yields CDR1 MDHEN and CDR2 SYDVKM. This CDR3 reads CAATGSGSSGNTIYF. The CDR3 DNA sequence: TGTGCCGCGACAGGGAGCGGGAGCTCTGGAAACACCATATATTTT. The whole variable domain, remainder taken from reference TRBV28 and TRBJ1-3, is DVKVTQSSRYLVKRTGEKVFLECVQDMDHENMFWYRQDPGLGLRLIYFSYDVKMKEKGDIPEGYSVSREKKERFSLILESASTNQTSMYLCAATGSGSSGNTIYFGEGSWLTVV.

CDR3 DNA: TGTGCCAGCAGTTTATTGCAGGGGGCGGGCTATGGCTACACCTTC. Protein sequence: CASSLLQGAGYGYTF. V gene TRBV28 combines with J gene TRBJ1-2; 8 bases are a match to TRBD1. Germline-derived CDR1 and CDR2 are MDHEN and SYDVKM. This CDR3 is built from 15 residues. After removal of 1 base from V and 4 bases from J, the junction contained 5 bases not matched to a gene.

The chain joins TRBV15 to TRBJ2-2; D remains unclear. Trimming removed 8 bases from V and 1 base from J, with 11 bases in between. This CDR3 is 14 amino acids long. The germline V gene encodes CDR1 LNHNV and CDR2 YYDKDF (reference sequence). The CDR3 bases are TGTGCCACCTGTCGAGCCCTGAACACCGGGGAGCTGTTTTTT. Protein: CATCRALNTGELFF.

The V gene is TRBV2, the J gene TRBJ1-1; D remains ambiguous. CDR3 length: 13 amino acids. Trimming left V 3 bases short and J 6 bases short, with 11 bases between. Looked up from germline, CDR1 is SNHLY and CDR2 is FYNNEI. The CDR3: CASSDRTLAEAFF. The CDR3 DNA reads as TGTGCCAGCAGTGACAGGACTCTGGCTGAAGCTTTCTTT.

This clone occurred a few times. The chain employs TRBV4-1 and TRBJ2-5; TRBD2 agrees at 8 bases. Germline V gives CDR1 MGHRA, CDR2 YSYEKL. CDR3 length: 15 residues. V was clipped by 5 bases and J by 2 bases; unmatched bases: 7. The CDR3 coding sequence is TGCGCCAGCAGCTTTCACGGGACTAGTCAAGAGACCCAGTACTTC. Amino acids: CASSFHGTSQETQYF.

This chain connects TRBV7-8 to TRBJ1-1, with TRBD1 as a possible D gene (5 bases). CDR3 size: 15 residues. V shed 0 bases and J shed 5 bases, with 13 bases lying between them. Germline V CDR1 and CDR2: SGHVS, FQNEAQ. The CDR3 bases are TGTGCCAGCAGCTTAGCTCGGGACGGGAGGACTGAAGCTTTCTTT. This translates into CASSLARDGRTEAFF.

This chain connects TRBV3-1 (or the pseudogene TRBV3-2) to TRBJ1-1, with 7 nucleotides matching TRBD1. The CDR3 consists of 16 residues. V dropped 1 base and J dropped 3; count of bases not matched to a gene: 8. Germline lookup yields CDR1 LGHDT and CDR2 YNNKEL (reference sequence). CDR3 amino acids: CASSQVDDRDYTEAFF. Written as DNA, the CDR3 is TGTGCCAGCAGCCAAGTAGATGACAGGGACTACACTGAAGCTTTCTTT.

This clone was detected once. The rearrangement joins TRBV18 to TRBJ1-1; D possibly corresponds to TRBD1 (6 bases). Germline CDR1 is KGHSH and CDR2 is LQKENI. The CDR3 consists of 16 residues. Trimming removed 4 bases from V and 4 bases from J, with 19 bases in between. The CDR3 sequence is CASSRGPGSRGTEAFF. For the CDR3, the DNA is TGTGCCAGCTCACGGGGGCCAGGGAGCCGGGGCACTGAAGCTTTCTTT.

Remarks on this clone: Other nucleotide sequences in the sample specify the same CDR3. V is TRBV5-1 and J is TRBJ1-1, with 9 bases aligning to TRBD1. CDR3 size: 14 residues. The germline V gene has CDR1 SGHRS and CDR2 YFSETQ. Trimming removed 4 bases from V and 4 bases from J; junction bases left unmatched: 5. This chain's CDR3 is CASSPDRGGTEAFF. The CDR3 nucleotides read TGCGCCAGCAGCCCTGACAGGGGGGGCACTGAAGCTTTCTTT. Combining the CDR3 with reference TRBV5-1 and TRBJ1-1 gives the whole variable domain KAGVTQTPRYLIKTRGQQVTLSCSPISGHRSVSWYQQTPGQGLQFLFEYFSETQRNKGNFPGRFSGRQFSNSRSEMNVSTLELGDSALYLCASSPDRGGTEAFFGQGTRLTVV.

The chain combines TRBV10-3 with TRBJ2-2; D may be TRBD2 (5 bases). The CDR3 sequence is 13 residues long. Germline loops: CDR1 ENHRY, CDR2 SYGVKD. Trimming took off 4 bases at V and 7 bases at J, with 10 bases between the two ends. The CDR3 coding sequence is TGTGCCATCAGTGGAGGGAATCGCGGGGAGCTGTTTTTT. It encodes CAISGGNRGELFF.

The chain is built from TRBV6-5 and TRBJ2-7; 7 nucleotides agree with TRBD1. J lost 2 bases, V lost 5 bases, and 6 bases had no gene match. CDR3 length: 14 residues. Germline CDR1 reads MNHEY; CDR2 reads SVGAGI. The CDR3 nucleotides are TGTGCCAGCAGTACCCGGGACAGCCCCTACGAGCAGTACGTC. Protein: CASSTRDSPYEQYV.

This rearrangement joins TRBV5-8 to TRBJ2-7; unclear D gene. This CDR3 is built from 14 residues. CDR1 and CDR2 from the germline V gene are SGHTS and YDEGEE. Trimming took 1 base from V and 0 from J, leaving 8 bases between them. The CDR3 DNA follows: TGTGCCAGCAGCTTGTTCCCGGTCTCCTACGAGCAGTACTTC. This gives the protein CASSLFPVSYEQYF.

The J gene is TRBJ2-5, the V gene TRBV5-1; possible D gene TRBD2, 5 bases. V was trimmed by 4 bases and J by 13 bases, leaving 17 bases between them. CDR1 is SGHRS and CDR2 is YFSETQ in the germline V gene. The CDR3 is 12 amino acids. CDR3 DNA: TGCGCCAGCAGCCCGGAGGATCTGCCCCCGTACTTC. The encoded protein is CASSPEDLPPYF.

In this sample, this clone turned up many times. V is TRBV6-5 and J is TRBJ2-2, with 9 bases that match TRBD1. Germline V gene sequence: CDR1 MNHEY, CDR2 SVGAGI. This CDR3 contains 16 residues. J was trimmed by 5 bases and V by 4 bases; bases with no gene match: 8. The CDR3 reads CASSSGGTGRTGELFF. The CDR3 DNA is TGTGCCAGCAGTTCTGGCGGGACAGGGCGGACCGGGGAGCTGTTTTTT.

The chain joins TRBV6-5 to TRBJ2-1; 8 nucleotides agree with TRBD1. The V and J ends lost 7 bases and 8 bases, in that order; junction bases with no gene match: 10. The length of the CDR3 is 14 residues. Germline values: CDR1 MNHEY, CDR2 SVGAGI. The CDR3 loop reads CASTFTGQGYEQFF. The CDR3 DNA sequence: TGTGCCAGCACTTTTACTGGACAGGGCTATGAGCAGTTCTTC.

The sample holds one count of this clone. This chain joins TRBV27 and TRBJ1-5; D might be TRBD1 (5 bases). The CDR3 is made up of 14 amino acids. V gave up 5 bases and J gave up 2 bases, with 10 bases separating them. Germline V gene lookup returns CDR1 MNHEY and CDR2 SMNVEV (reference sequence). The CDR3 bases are TGTGCCAGCAGTCGGGACTATGGCAATCAGCCCCAGCATTTT. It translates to CASSRDYGNQPQHF.

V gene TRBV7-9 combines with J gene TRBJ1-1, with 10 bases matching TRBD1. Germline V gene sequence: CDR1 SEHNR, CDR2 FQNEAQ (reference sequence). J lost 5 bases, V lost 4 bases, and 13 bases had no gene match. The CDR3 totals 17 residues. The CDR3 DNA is TGTGCCAGCAGCTCACCACGGGACAGGGGTCGGGGGACTGAAGCTTTCTTT. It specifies CASSSPRDRGRGTEAFF.

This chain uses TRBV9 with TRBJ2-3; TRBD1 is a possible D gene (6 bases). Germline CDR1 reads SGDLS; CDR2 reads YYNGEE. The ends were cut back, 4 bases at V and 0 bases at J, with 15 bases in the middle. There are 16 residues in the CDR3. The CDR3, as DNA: TGTGCCAGCAGCCCACGTGGGGGCATAAGCACAGATACGCAGTATTTT. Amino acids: CASSPRGGISTDTQYF.

CDR3 DNA: TGTGCCAGCAGCAAACAGGGGGCGCAGGGCTATGGCTACACCTTC. Translation gives CASSKQGAQGYGYTF. The chain combines TRBV5-4 with TRBJ1-2, with TRBD1 matching over 9 bases. CDR3 size: 15 residues. The junction had 8 bases not matched to a gene; V was cut back by 4 bases and J by 4 bases. Germline V CDR1 and CDR2: SGHNT, YYREEE (reference sequence).